The 17 T cell receptor beta chains reported below all come from one sample, sequenced in a study of cytotoxic CD8 clonotypes in ibrutinib-treated CLL. Method: immunoSEQ multiplex PCR; TCRdb's copy keeps in-frame clones and lacks some. The data contain tens of thousands of clones, 69% of them singletons. Sample: PBMCs, taken before ibrutinib treatment. These receptors came from a human donor with chronic lymphocytic leukemia.

This sequence joins TRBV9 and TRBJ1-3; no reliable D call. The V gene's germline CDR1 is SGDLS and CDR2 YYNGEE. CDR3 length equals 15 residues. Trimming took 4 bases from V and 4 from J, leaving 15 bases between them. CDR3 coding DNA: TGTGCCAGCAGCCTAGACTCCGCGGGAGGAAACACCATATATTTT. Its translation is CASSLDSAGGNTIYF.

This chain links TRBV7-2 with TRBJ2-7, with D perhaps TRBD1 or TRBD2 (5 bases each). Germline lookup yields CDR1 SGHTA and CDR2 FQGNSA. The V end was cut by 1 base, the J end by 9 bases, with 19 bases between. The CDR3 is made up of 15 amino acids. Here the CDR3 reads CASSLESAGSSGQYF. CDR3 DNA sequence: TGTGCCAGCAGCTTAGAGTCGGCAGGGAGTTCCGGGCAGTACTTC.

The V and J genes are TRBV11-3 and TRBJ2-5; no reliable D call. The germline V and J ends were trimmed by 3 bases and 5 bases, with 7 bases remaining between them. Per germline, CDR1 SGHNT and CDR2 YENEEA. The CDR3 spans 12 residues. CDR3 coding DNA: TGTGCCAGCAGCTTCGTCGGTGAGACCCAGTACTTC. It specifies CASSFVGETQYF. Full variable domain (outside the CDR3, taken from reference TRBV11-3 and TRBJ2-5): EAGVVQSPRYKIIEKKQPVAFWCNPISGHNTLYWYLQNLGQGPELLIRYENEEAVDDSQLPKDRFSAERLKGVDSTLKIQPAELGDSAVYLCASSFVGETQYFGPGTRLLVL.

The gene calls are TRBV5-4 and TRBJ1-2; TRBD1 is a possible D gene (5 bases). The CDR3 consists of 14 residues. CDR1 and CDR2 from the germline V gene are SGHNT and YYREEE (reference sequence). V was trimmed by 0 bases and J by 4 bases, leaving 10 bases between them. For the CDR3, the DNA is TGTGCCAGCAGCTTGGACATACAGGTCTATGGCTACACCTTC. Its translation: CASSLDIQVYGYTF.

The chain carries TRBV7-2 and TRBJ1-4, with D hard to call. Germline assignment: CDR1 SGHTA and CDR2 FQGNSA. V lost 2 bases, J lost 0 bases, and 7 bases lay in between. This CDR3 contains 15 residues. CDR3 DNA: TGTGCCAGCAGCTTACGCCCAGCAACTAATGAAAAACTGTTTTTT. As protein: CASSLRPATNEKLFF.

This clone was observed a few times. The CDR3 reads CASSPPSGGVISEAFF. Here the CDR3 DNA reads TGTGCCAGCTCACCACCGAGCGGGGGGGTGATAAGTGAAGCTTTCTTT. The rearrangement links TRBV18 to TRBJ1-1; D possibly corresponds to TRBD1 (5 bases). The V and J ends lost 0 bases and 7 bases respectively, with 18 bases between them. Germline lookup yields CDR1 KGHSH and CDR2 LQKENI. The CDR3 contains 16 residues.

This chain connects TRBV6-1 to TRBJ2-2; D gene unclear. V dropped 5 bases and J dropped 1 base, with 5 bases sitting between them. Germline assignment: CDR1 MNHNS and CDR2 SASEGT. This CDR3 contains 13 residues. CDR3 DNA sequence: TGTGCCAGCAGTCCTGGGAACACCGGGGAGCTGTTTTTT. It translates to CASSPGNTGELFF.

This chain joins TRBV29-1 and TRBJ2-3, with a tentative D call TRBD1 (6 bases). Germline CDR1 SQVTM, CDR2 ANQGSEA. The CDR3 sequence is 13 residues long. V lost 5 bases and J lost 3, with 12 bases in between. CDR3 DNA sequence: TGCAGCGTTCATGGGGGCATGACAGATACGCAGTATTTT. Its translation is CSVHGGMTDTQYF.

This clone was detected once. The gene calls are TRBV7-2 and TRBJ1-6, with D perhaps TRBD1 (6 bases). Trimming cost V 6 bases and J 6 bases, with 12 bases left between them. Per germline, CDR1 SGHTA and CDR2 FQGNSA. The length of the CDR3 is 14 residues. The CDR3: CASSWVQGNSPLHF. CDR3 DNA sequence: TGTGCCAGCAGTTGGGTACAGGGTAATTCACCCCTCCACTTT.

The V call is TRBV27, the J call TRBJ2-7; D remains ambiguous. Per germline, CDR1 MNHEY and CDR2 SMNVEV (reference sequence). V lost 0 bases, J lost 0 bases, and 6 bases lay in between. CDR3 size: 14 residues. DNA for the CDR3: TGTGCCAGCAGTTTATCGCACCTCTCCTACGAGCAGTACTTC. Translating gives CASSLSHLSYEQYF.

This rearrangement joins TRBV5-5 to TRBJ2-7; possible D gene TRBD2, 6 bases. Trimming removed 4 bases from V and 1 base from J, with 9 bases in between. The CDR3 extends over 13 amino acids. CDR1 is SGHKS, CDR2 YYEKEE, per germline (reference sequence). In DNA form, the CDR3 reads TGTGCCAGCAGCAGGGACTTTTCCTACGAGCAGTACTTC. It is translated as CASSRDFSYEQYF.

This clone was seen more than once but under ten times. The chain is built from TRBV9 and TRBJ2-7; TRBD1 matches 8 bases. V lost 7 bases to trimming and J lost 6 bases; unmatched junction nucleotides: 15. CDR1 is SGDLS and CDR2 is YYNGEE in the germline V gene. The CDR3 is made up of 15 amino acids. CDR3 residues: CASGPLDRVGSEQYF. The CDR3 coding sequence is TGTGCCAGCGGCCCGCTGGACAGGGTAGGTAGCGAGCAGTACTTC.

This clone was seen a single time. The chain joins TRBV29-1 to TRBJ1-4; D is possibly TRBD1 (6 bases). Germline CDR1 reads SQVTM; CDR2 reads ANQGSEA. This CDR3 region has 13 residues. V was pared by 5 bases and J by 5 bases, with 12 bases between. CDR3 residues: CSVKGQGNEKLFF. The CDR3 DNA is TGCAGCGTTAAAGGGCAGGGGAATGAAAAACTGTTTTTT.

The rearrangement joins TRBV6-4 to TRBJ1-2; perhaps TRBD1 as D (5 bases). Trimming removed 6 bases at V and 0 bases at J, with 11 bases between. The CDR3 consists of 14 residues. The germline V gene encodes CDR1 MRHNA and CDR2 SNTAGT. Written as DNA, the CDR3 is TGTGCCAGCAGACCGACGGGGGCTAACTATGGCTACACCTTC. Encoded protein: CASRPTGANYGYTF.

This clone has a handful of counts. This chain joins TRBV7-2 and TRBJ2-5, with 10 bases aligning to TRBD2. CDR3 length equals 15 residues. The V gene end was trimmed by 3 bases and the J gene end by 5 bases; junction bases not matched to a gene: 6. Germline values: CDR1 SGHTA, CDR2 FQGNSA. The CDR3 loop reads CASSLLAGVLETQYF. DNA of the CDR3: TGTGCCAGCAGCTTGCTAGCGGGAGTCTTGGAGACCCAGTACTTC.

The V and J genes are TRBV20-1 and TRBJ1-1; D is uncertain. The CDR3 has 11 amino acids. CDR1 DFQATT and CDR2 SNEGSKA come from the germline V gene (reference sequence). Trimming took off 6 bases at V and 4 bases at J, with 9 bases between the two ends. As DNA, the CDR3 is TGCAGTGCGTCCGCGGGCACTGAAGCTTTCTTT. This sequence encodes CSASAGTEAFF.

The genes are TRBV7-7 and TRBJ2-3; D call uncertain. The germline V gene has CDR1 SSHAT and CDR2 FNYEAQ (reference sequence). Trimming shortened V by 0 bases and J by 6 bases, and 7 bases separated the two germline ends. The CDR3 is 13 amino acids. CDR3 in amino acids: CASSLAIGDTQYF. CDR3 bases: TGTGCCAGCAGCTTAGCTATCGGGGATACGCAGTATTTT. Drawing the rest from reference TRBV7-7 and TRBJ2-3, the complete variable domain is GAGVSQSPRYKVTKRGQDVTLRCDPISSHATLYWYQQALGQGPEFLTYFNYEAQPDKSGLPSDRFSAERPEGSISTLTIQRTEQRDSAMYRCASSLAIGDTQYFGPGTRLTVL.